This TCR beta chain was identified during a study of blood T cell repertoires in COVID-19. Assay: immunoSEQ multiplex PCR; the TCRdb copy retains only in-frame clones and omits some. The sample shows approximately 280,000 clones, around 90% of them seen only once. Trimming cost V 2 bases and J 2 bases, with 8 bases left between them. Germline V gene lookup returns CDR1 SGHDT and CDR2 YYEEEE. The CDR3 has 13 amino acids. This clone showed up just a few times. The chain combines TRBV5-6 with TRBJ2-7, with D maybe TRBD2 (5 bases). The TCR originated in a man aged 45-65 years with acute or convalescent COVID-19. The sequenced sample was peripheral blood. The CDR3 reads CASSLSGAYEQYF. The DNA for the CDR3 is TGTGCCAGCAGCTTATCCGGGGCCTACGAGCAGTACTTC.